This TCR beta chain was found in a study of Ad26.COV2.S vaccination and SARS-CoV-2 variants. Treatment indicated: some 20 received Ad26.COV2.S at low or high dose, single or two shots; a few received placebo; per-sample allocation not given. Sample collection was performed on day 63 after the first vaccine or placebo injection. Method: immunoSEQ multiplex PCR; TCRdb's copy keeps in-frame clones and lacks some. The sample contains around 270,000 clones, roughly 87% of which appear only once. The CDR3 covers 15 residues. The germline CDR1 and CDR2 sequences are MGHDK and SYGVNS. J gave up 10 bases and V 2 bases, and 7 bases lay outside the gene matches.

The TCR sequence derives from a person between 18 and 60 years old who received the Ad26.COV2.S COVID-19 vaccine or a placebo. This chain uses TRBV25-1 with TRBJ2-1; 11 positions agree with TRBD2. The sample consisted of peripheral blood, taken in a trial of Ad26.COV2.S vaccine versus placebo. The CDR3 region is CASSERIAGGREQFF. CDR3 bases: TGTGCCAGCAGTGAAAGGATAGCGGGGGGGCGGGAGCAGTTCTTC.